The sequence of this T cell receptor beta chain was determined in a study of blood T cell dynamics during melanoma immunotherapy. General study points: The study could not tell melanoma-specific clones from general immune activation. At W3, later disease-control patients showed bifurcated PBMC repertoire changes, unlike progressors.

The CDR3 is 15 residues long. V lost 4 bases to trimming and J lost 2 bases, with 14 bases between them. CDR1 MDHEN and CDR2 SYDVKM come from the germline V gene. Sample time point: pre-treatment baseline. Disease control meant complete response, partial response or stable disease at 12 weeks. No patient had earlier systemic cancer treatment, concurrent immunosuppressants, or another active cancer. About this clone itself: No antigen is known for it.

Measured with immunoSEQ multiplex PCR; TCRdb has only the in-frame clones, and not every one. The data show about 12,000 clones, roughly 84% seen once. V gene TRBV28 combines with J gene TRBJ1-2; weak D call: TRBD1 (6 bases). This sequence was found in a human donor with melanoma. Here the sequenced sample was blood, taken from a patient treated with checkpoint blockade. The DNA for the CDR3 is TGTGCCAGCAGTTCACCTCCAGGGGACAACTATGGCTACACCTTC. This codes for CASSSPPGDNYGYTF.